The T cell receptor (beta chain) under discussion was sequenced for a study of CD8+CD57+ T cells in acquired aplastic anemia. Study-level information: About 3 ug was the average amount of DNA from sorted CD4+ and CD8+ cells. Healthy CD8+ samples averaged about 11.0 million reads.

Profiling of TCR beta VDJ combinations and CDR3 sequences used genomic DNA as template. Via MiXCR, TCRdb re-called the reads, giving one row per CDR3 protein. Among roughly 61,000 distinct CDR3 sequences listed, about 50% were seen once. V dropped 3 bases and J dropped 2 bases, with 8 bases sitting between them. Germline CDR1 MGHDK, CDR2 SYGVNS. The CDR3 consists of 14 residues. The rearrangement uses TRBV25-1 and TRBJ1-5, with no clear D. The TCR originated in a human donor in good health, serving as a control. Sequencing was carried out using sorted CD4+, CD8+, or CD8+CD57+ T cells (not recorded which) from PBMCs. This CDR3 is CASSEGFGNQPQHF. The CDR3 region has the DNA TGTGCCAGCAGTGAGGGATTCGGCAATCAGCCCCAGCATTTT.